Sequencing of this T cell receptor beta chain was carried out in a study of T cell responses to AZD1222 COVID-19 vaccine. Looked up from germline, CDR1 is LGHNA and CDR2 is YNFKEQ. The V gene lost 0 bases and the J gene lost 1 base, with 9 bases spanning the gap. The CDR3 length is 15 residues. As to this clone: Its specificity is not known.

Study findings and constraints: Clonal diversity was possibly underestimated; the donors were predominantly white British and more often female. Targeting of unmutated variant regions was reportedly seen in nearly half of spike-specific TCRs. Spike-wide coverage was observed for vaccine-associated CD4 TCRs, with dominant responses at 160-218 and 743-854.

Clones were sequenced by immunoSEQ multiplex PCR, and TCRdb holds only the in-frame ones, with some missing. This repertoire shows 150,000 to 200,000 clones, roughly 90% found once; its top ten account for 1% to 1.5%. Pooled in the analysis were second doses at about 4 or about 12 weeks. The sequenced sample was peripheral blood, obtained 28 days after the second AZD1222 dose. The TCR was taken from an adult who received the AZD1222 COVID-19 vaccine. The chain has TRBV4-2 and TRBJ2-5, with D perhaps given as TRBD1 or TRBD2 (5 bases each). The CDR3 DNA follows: TGTGCCAGCAGCCAAGACCGGGACGGCCAAGAGACCCAGTACTTC. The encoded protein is CASSQDRDGQETQYF.